Below are 19 T cell receptor beta chains sequenced from a single sample in a study of blood T cell repertoires in COVID-19. Profiling relied on immunoSEQ multiplex PCR, and the TCRdb table lists in-frame clones only, not all of them. The table has almost 400,000 clones, roughly 88% seen once. Sequenced sample: PBMCs or T cells enriched from blood (not recorded which). The receptor source for this set is a woman aged 25 to 39 with acute COVID-19.

This clone was detected only once. The CDR3 DNA reads TGTGCCATCAGGCAGGACAGGGGCGGTAATTCACCCCTCCACTTT. It translates to CAIRQDRGGNSPLHF. The chain uses TRBV10-3 and TRBJ1-6; 9 positions agree with TRBD1. The CDR3 extends over 15 amino acids. The germline V gene encodes CDR1 ENHRY and CDR2 SYGVKD. V lost 6 bases, J lost 6 bases, and 6 bases stayed unmatched.

This sequence joins TRBV5-1 and TRBJ1-1, with 10 nucleotides matching TRBD1. V shed 0 bases and J 0 bases; nucleotides not matched to a gene: 2. This CDR3 contains 16 residues. The germline gives CDR1 SGHRS, CDR2 YFSETQ. In DNA, the CDR3 is TGCGCCAGCAGCTTGGGGGACAGGGGAATGAACACTGAAGCTTTCTTT. Translating gives CASSLGDRGMNTEAFF.

This clone has just a few counts. V and J are TRBV6-4 and TRBJ1-2; D gene unclear. Trimming stripped 0 bases from V and 11 bases from J, with 7 bases between. The germline V gene has CDR1 MRHNA and CDR2 SNTAGT. This CDR3 is built from 11 residues. The CDR3 DNA follows: TGTGCCAGCAGTGACTCGATGCGATACACCTTC. Amino acid sequence: CASSDSMRYTF.

This clone was seen just once. The gene calls are TRBV7-3 and TRBJ1-1; the match to TRBD1 covers 9 bases. V was clipped by 0 bases and J by 3 bases; unmatched bases: 2. Germline CDR1 and CDR2: SGHTA and FQGTGA. This CDR3 is 15 amino acids long. The CDR3 sequence: CASSLTRTGDTEAFF. In nucleotides, the CDR3 is TGTGCCAGCAGCTTAACCCGGACAGGGGACACTGAAGCTTTCTTT.

Points on this clone: Other DNA variants within this sample encode the same CDR3. V gene TRBV5-4 combines with J gene TRBJ1-3, with unresolved D. Germline CDR1 reads SGHNT; CDR2 reads YYREEE (reference sequence). V was cut by 0 bases and J by 4 bases, with 11 bases left in between. The CDR3 runs 15 residues. The CDR3, as DNA: TGTGCCAGCAGCTTGGCTCCAGGATCCGGAAACACCATATATTTT. This encodes CASSLAPGSGNTIYF.

This clone was observed a few times. The chain is built from TRBV19 and TRBJ1-5; D is undetermined. Trimming stripped 0 bases from V and 1 base from J, with 13 bases between. CDR3 length: 17 residues. Germline CDR1 reads LNHDA; CDR2 reads SQIVND (reference sequence). CDR3 sequence: CASSIEGGMGSNQPQHF. The CDR3 DNA is TGTGCCAGTAGTATAGAAGGAGGGATGGGGAGCAATCAGCCCCAGCATTTT.

The genes are TRBV5-1 and TRBJ2-2, with 7 positions matching TRBD2. This CDR3 is 15 amino acids long. After removal of 6 bases from V and 0 bases from J, the junction contained 5 bases not matched to a gene. Germline CDR1 and CDR2: SGHRS and YFSETQ. In DNA form, the CDR3 reads TGCGCCAGCACCAGTGGGGGGGCGAACACCGGGGAGCTGTTTTTT. Protein: CASTSGGANTGELFF.

The rearrangement uses TRBV10-2 and TRBJ2-7; 8 bases match TRBD2. This CDR3 contains 15 residues. V lost 6 bases, J lost 4 bases, and 11 bases stayed unmatched. The germline gives CDR1 WSHSY, CDR2 SAAADI. The CDR3 sequence: CASRGWSGGLYEQYF. The CDR3, as DNA: TGCGCCAGCAGGGGTTGGAGCGGGGGATTGTACGAGCAGTACTTC.

The chain joins TRBV19 to TRBJ1-2; 8 nucleotides line up with TRBD1. V lost 4 bases to trimming and J lost 3 bases; unmatched junction nucleotides: 7. CDR3 length: 15 residues. Germline CDR1 and CDR2: LNHDA and SQIVND (reference sequence). CDR3 in amino acids: CASSTLDRAHYGYTF. The CDR3 DNA is TGTGCCAGTAGTACATTGGACAGGGCCCACTATGGCTACACCTTC.

The rearrangement links TRBV9 to TRBJ1-4, with 8 bases matching TRBD1. Germline values: CDR1 SGDLS, CDR2 YYNGEE. This CDR3 is 15 amino acids long. V was pared by 3 bases and J by 6 bases, with 7 bases of the junction left unmatched. Here the CDR3 DNA reads TGTGCCAGCAGCGAGGGACAGGCAACCTATGAAAAACTGTTTTTT. This gives the protein CASSEGQATYEKLFF.

The chain links TRBV7-7 to TRBJ2-2; D is unresolved. This CDR3 is built from 15 residues. Trimming removed 1 base at V and 1 base at J, with 7 bases between. Germline-derived CDR1 and CDR2 are SSHAT and FNYEAQ (reference sequence). CDR3 sequence: CASSLDYRNTGELFF. The CDR3 DNA reads TGTGCCAGCAGCTTAGATTACAGGAACACCGGGGAGCTGTTTTTT.

The V and J genes are TRBV2 and TRBJ2-1, with 15 nucleotides matching TRBD2. The CDR3 sequence is 14 residues long. The germline V gene encodes CDR1 SNHLY and CDR2 FYNNEI. The V gene end was trimmed by 3 bases and the J gene end by 15 bases; junction bases not matched to a gene: 6. The CDR3 DNA is TGTGCCAGCAGTGATGGACTAGCGGGGGGGTCTGGGTTCTTC. It yields the protein CASSDGLAGGSGFF. The whole variable domain, filled in from reference TRBV2 and TRBJ2-1, reads EPEVTQTPSHQVTQMGQEVILRCVPISNHLYFYWYRQILGQKVEFLVSFYNNEISEKSEIFDDQFSVERPDGSNFTLKIRSTKLEDSAMYFCASSDGLAGGSGFFGPGTRLTVL.

V and J are TRBV4-1 and TRBJ1-6; perhaps TRBD1 as D (5 bases). V lost 4 bases and J lost 5, with 12 bases in between. The CDR3 loop spans 15 amino acids. Per germline, CDR1 MGHRA and CDR2 YSYEKL. The CDR3 bases are TGCGCCAGCAGCCGAAAAAGGGGCGATAATTCACCCCTCCACTTT. It translates to CASSRKRGDNSPLHF.

This sequence joins TRBV10-3 and TRBJ1-2, with TRBD1 as a possible D gene (6 bases). V lost 7 bases to trimming and J lost 7 bases, with 16 bases between them. The CDR3 runs to 13 residues. Germline-derived CDR1 and CDR2 are ENHRY and SYGVKD. CDR3 sequence (DNA): TGTGCCATCAAAAGCCTGACAGGTGCTGGCTACACCTTC. The encoded protein is CAIKSLTGAGYTF.

The chain recombines TRBV28 with TRBJ2-3; TRBD2 is a possible D gene (6 bases). CDR1 and CDR2 (germline): MDHEN, SYDVKM. This CDR3 spans 18 amino acids. With 3 bases removed from V and 0 bases from J, the gap between germline ends came to 19 bases. The CDR3 protein is CASSFPHPLAGSTDTQYF. CDR3 DNA: TGTGCCAGCAGTTTCCCACACCCCCTGGCGGGGAGCACAGATACGCAGTATTTT.

The V call is TRBV27, the J call TRBJ1-6; TRBD1 agrees at 8 bases. This CDR3 has 14 residues. Trimming cost V 7 bases and J 6 bases; bases outside gene matches: 5. Germline V gene data show CDR1 as MNHEY and CDR2 as SMNVEV (reference sequence). CDR3 region: CASTLTGANSPLHF. The CDR3 DNA follows: TGTGCCAGCACCTTGACAGGGGCTAATTCACCCCTCCACTTT.

The gene calls are TRBV30 and TRBJ1-1, with TRBD1 identical over 11 bases. There are 14 residues in the CDR3. The V gene end was trimmed by 7 bases and the J gene end by 3 bases; junction bases not matched to a gene: 7. Germline lookup yields CDR1 GTSNPN and CDR2 SVGIG (reference sequence). The CDR3 loop reads CALDGTGGHTEAFF. DNA of the CDR3: TGTGCCTTGGATGGGACAGGGGGTCACACTGAAGCTTTCTTT. The entire variable domain, with the rest obtained from reference TRBV30 and TRBJ1-1, is as follows: SQTIHQWPATLVQPVGSPLSLECTVEGTSNPNLYWYRQAAGRGLQLLFYSVGIGQISSEVPQNLSASRPQDRQFILSSKKLLLSDSGFYLCALDGTGGHTEAFFGQGTRLTVV.

The chain uses TRBV2 and TRBJ1-5; the match to TRBD1 covers 9 bases. The CDR3 contains 14 residues. The V and J ends lost 6 bases and 6 bases, in that order; junction bases with no gene match: 6. Per germline, CDR1 SNHLY and CDR2 FYNNEI. This CDR3 reads CASRVQGARQPQHF. Here the CDR3 DNA reads TGTGCCAGCAGAGTACAGGGGGCCCGTCAGCCCCAGCATTTT. The full variable domain, rest sourced from reference TRBV2 and TRBJ1-5, is EPEVTQTPSHQVTQMGQEVILRCVPISNHLYFYWYRQILGQKVEFLVSFYNNEISEKSEIFDDQFSVERPDGSNFTLKIRSTKLEDSAMYFCASRVQGARQPQHFGDGTRLSIL.

The sample holds a few counts of this clone. The V call is TRBV2, the J call TRBJ2-7; 7 nucleotides line up with TRBD1. The CDR3 contains 17 residues. Germline CDR1 reads SNHLY; CDR2 reads FYNNEI. V lost 2 bases, J lost 3 bases, and 13 bases stayed unmatched. CDR3 sequence: CASSEFYTPGTDYEQYF. For the CDR3, the DNA is TGTGCCAGCAGTGAATTCTATACACCCGGGACAGACTACGAGCAGTACTTC.